A selection of T cell receptor beta chains follows, all from one sample in a study of yellow fever vaccine responses in identical twins. TCRdb independently ran MiXCR on the RT-PCR reads; one entry per CDR3 protein. Seen here are approximately 32,000 distinct CDR3 sequences, 50% to 75% observed once, and the top ten hold roughly 4.3%. Material: T cells from blood (PBMCs), unsorted or a sorted subset (not recorded which), obtained before or after yellow fever vaccination (not recorded which). These receptors all come from a woman under 30 who received the yellow fever vaccine. Each CDR3 is given with its conserved first and last residue. The order of the fields is clone size, D gene, V gene, J gene, CDR3 protein, CDR3 DNA. The D gene is left open where the match is weak. Size is stated for part of the rows, as once, few or many counts, or as a class when the clone is expanded.

few	-	TRBV12-3/TRBV12-4	TRBJ2-7	CASSLALEQYF	TGTGCCAGCAGTTTAGCGCTTGAGCAGTACTTC
-	-	TRBV19	TRBJ2-1	CASSTPRRDSYNEQFF	TGTGCCAGTAGTACCCCGAGGCGGGACTCCTACAATGAGCAGTTCTTC
-	TRBD1	TRBV5-1	TRBJ1-4	CASSLDGTGHEKLFF	TGCGCCAGCAGCTTGGATGGGACAGGGCACGAAAAACTGTTTTTT
-	-	TRBV3-1	TRBJ2-1	CASSQDTSPNEQFF	TGTGCCAGCAGCCAAGATACTAGCCCCAATGAGCAGTTCTTC
-	-	TRBV7-9	TRBJ1-3	CASSLSASGNTIYF	TGTGCCAGCAGCTTGTCCGCCTCTGGAAACACCATATATTTT
few	TRBD1	TRBV2	TRBJ1-5	CASSEGGQGHQPQHF	TGTGCCAGCAGTGAAGGCGGACAGGGTCATCAGCCCCAGCATTTT
-	-	TRBV18	TRBJ2-6	CASSPVGPGANVLTF	TGTGCCAGCTCCCCGGTGGGTCCTGGGGCCAACGTCCTGACTTTC
-	-	TRBV7-7	TRBJ2-1	CASSPGRYNEQFF	TGTGCCAGCAGCCCAGGGAGGTACAATGAGCAGTTCTTC
-	-	TRBV18	TRBJ2-7	CASSPGQPQASEQYF	TGTGCCAGCTCACCAGGGCAACCCCAGGCGTCCGAGCAGTACTTC
-	-	TRBV11-1	TRBJ2-7	CASSHRTSYEQYF	TGTGCCAGCAGCCATCGGACAAGCTACGAGCAGTACTTC
-	-	TRBV11-2	TRBJ2-7	CASSLENRPTDEQYF	TGTGCCAGCAGCTTAGAGAACCGACCTACCGACGAGCAGTACTTC
-	-	TRBV11-3	TRBJ2-3	CASSFHLDSTDTQYF	TGTGCCAGCAGCTTCCACCTTGACAGCACAGATACGCAGTATTTT
-	-	TRBV11-1	TRBJ2-3	CASSPGDADTQYF	TGTGCCAGCAGCCCGGGGGATGCAGATACGCAGTATTTT
-	-	TRBV3-1	TRBJ2-5	CASSQVFKETQYF	TGTGCCAGCAGCCAAGTCTTTAAAGAGACCCAGTACTTC
few	-	TRBV7-6	TRBJ2-2	CASSLSRAGELFF	TGTGCCAGCAGCTTATCCCGGGCCGGGGAGCTGTTTTTT
-	TRBD1	TRBV6-1	TRBJ2-7	CASSQGTGTYEQYF	TGTGCCAGCAGTCAAGGGACAGGGACCTACGAGCAGTACTTC
-	-	TRBV24-1	TRBJ2-5	CATSDFTEYQETQYF	TGTGCCACCAGTGATTTTACAGAGTACCAAGAGACCCAGTACTTC
-	TRBD1	TRBV7-3	TRBJ1-1	CASSFAGGLNTEAFF	TGTGCCAGCAGCTTCGCAGGGGGCTTGAACACTGAAGCTTTCTTT
-	-	TRBV14	TRBJ1-2	CASSQVRRRGANYGYTF	TGTGCCAGCAGCCAAGTTCGGCGTCGGGGAGCAAACTATGGCTACACCTTC
-	TRBD1	TRBV6-1	TRBJ2-1	CASNDRALSYNEQFF	TGTGCCAGCAACGACAGGGCCCTTTCCTACAATGAGCAGTTCTTC
once	TRBD1	TRBV14	TRBJ2-7	CASSRPAGTGSYEQYF	TGTGCCAGCAGCCGCCCCGCCGGGACAGGGAGCTACGAGCAGTACTTC
few	-	TRBV4-2	TRBJ1-5	CASSQEAVHSNQPQHF	TGTGCCAGCAGCCAAGAGGCGGTTCATAGCAATCAGCCCCAGCATTTT
few	TRBD1	TRBV4-1	TRBJ1-1	CASSQDGTERSAAFF	TGCGCCAGCAGCCAAGATGGGACAGAGAGATCGGCAGCTTTCTTT
-	-	TRBV11-1	TRBJ2-5	CASSLRGTIQETQYF	TGTGCCAGCAGCTTAAGGGGGACAATTCAAGAGACCCAGTACTTC
-	-	TRBV20-1	TRBJ2-5	CSARGGPRLGETQYF	TGCAGTGCTAGGGGGGGACCCCGGCTGGGAGAGACCCAGTACTTC
-	-	TRBV12-3/TRBV12-4	TRBJ2-1	CASSSPGLYNEQFF	TGTGCCAGCAGTTCGCCGGGCCTCTACAATGAGCAGTTCTTC
-	-	TRBV11-3	TRBJ1-1	CASSTTRDMNTEAFF	TGTGCCAGCAGCACCACCCGGGACATGAACACTGAAGCTTTCTTT
few	-	TRBV7-9	TRBJ1-1	CASSPKGGDTEAFF	TGTGCCAGCAGCCCCAAGGGGGGAGACACTGAAGCTTTCTTT
-	-	TRBV6-5	TRBJ1-3	CASSYSPAPSSGNTIYF	TGTGCCAGCAGTTACTCTCCAGCGCCTAGCTCTGGAAACACCATATATTTT
-	-	TRBV14	TRBJ2-3	CASSQTNTQYF	TGTGCCAGCAGCCAAACCAATACGCAGTATTTT
-	-	TRBV20-1	TRBJ2-7	CSDSDIGRYEQYF	TGCAGTGACTCGGACATCGGCAGGTACGAGCAGTACTTC
few	TRBD1	TRBV18	TRBJ1-3	CASSPDRVSGNTIYF	TGTGCCAGCTCACCCGACAGGGTCTCTGGAAACACCATATATTTT
once	TRBD1	TRBV29-1	TRBJ1-2	CREEGQVAYGYTF	TGCAGAGAGGAGGGACAGGTAGCCTATGGCTACACCTTC
few	-	TRBV24-1	TRBJ2-1	CATSVSVNSYNEQFF	TGTGCCACCAGCGTTAGCGTCAACTCCTACAATGAGCAGTTCTTC
few	-	TRBV4-2	TRBJ2-3	CASSQEQGPFTDTQYF	TGTGCCAGCAGCCAAGAACAGGGACCTTTCACAGATACGCAGTATTTT
-	TRBD1	TRBV7-6	TRBJ1-5	CASSSPLDRGDPNSNQPQHF	TGTGCCAGCAGCTCCCCCCTGGACAGGGGAGATCCCAATAGCAATCAGCCCCAGCATTTT
-	-	TRBV28	TRBJ2-1	CASSSGDRVINEQFF	TGTGCCAGCAGTTCGGGGGATAGGGTGATCAATGAGCAGTTCTTC
-	TRBD1	TRBV12-3/TRBV12-4	TRBJ1-1	CASCPGTGTITEAFF	TGTGCCAGCTGTCCCGGGACAGGGACGATAACTGAAGCTTTCTTT
-	-	TRBV7-6	TRBJ1-2	CASSLVAGPKLDGYTF	TGTGCCAGCAGCTTAGTGGCAGGGCCCAAGCTAGATGGCTACACCTTC
-	-	TRBV4-1	TRBJ2-3	CASSQVGGWVTDTQYF	TGCGCCAGCAGCCAAGTGGGGGGCTGGGTCACAGATACGCAGTATTTT
-	-	TRBV7-6	TRBJ2-1	CASSQNRNEQFF	TGTGCCAGCAGCCAAAACCGAAATGAGCAGTTCTTC
-	-	TRBV7-9	TRBJ2-1	CASSTTGTYNEQFF	TGTGCCAGCAGCACAACAGGGACCTACAATGAGCAGTTCTTC
-	-	TRBV11-2	TRBJ1-5	CASSSGEGVRPQHF	TGTGCCAGCAGCTCTGGGGAGGGGGTCCGGCCCCAGCATTTT
few	-	TRBV5-1	TRBJ2-5	CASSEPYSPQETQYF	TGCGCCAGCAGCGAACCCTACAGCCCCCAAGAGACCCAGTACTTC
-	-	TRBV18	TRBJ2-5	CASWTAVGETQYF	TGTGCCAGCTGGACAGCTGTAGGCGAGACCCAGTACTTC
-	-	TRBV10-3	TRBJ2-1	CAISAINEQFF	TGTGCCATCAGTGCGATTAATGAGCAGTTCTTC
-	-	TRBV4-1	TRBJ2-7	CASSPGANYEQYF	TGCGCCAGCAGCCCCGGGGCAAATTACGAGCAGTACTTC
few	TRBD2	TRBV3-1	TRBJ2-2	CASSHVAGGPAGSGELFF	TGTGCCAGCAGCCATGTAGCGGGAGGGCCGGCGGGTTCCGGGGAGCTGTTTTTT
-	TRBD1	TRBV6-7	TRBJ1-5	CASSYSAGGHSNQPQHF	TGTGCCAGCAGTTACTCGGCAGGGGGACATAGCAATCAGCCCCAGCATTTT
once	-	TRBV5-4	TRBJ1-1	CASSLGENTEAFF	TGTGCCAGCAGCTTGGGGGAGAACACTGAAGCTTTCTTT
-	-	TRBV2	TRBJ2-5	CASSEVGGTKETQYF	TGTGCCAGCAGTGAAGTTGGGGGAACAAAAGAGACCCAGTACTTC
-	-	TRBV4-3	TRBJ1-2	CASSLTWGADYGYTF	TGCGCCAGCAGCCTCACCTGGGGGGCGGACTATGGCTACACCTTC
-	-	TRBV10-3	TRBJ2-7	CATGHPSSYEQYF	TGTGCCACAGGACATCCGAGCTCCTACGAGCAGTACTTC
-	-	TRBV19	TRBJ1-2	CASSIWPTGGYGYTF	TGTGCCAGTAGTATTTGGCCGACTGGTGGCTATGGCTACACCTTC
-	-	TRBV13	TRBJ1-5	CASSGGPDSNQPQHF	TGTGCCAGCAGCGGGGGGCCGGATAGCAATCAGCCCCAGCATTTT
-	-	TRBV20-1	TRBJ1-6	CSAREVAYNSPLHF	TGCAGTGCTAGGGAGGTTGCCTATAATTCACCCCTCCACTTT
-	TRBD2	TRBV5-1	TRBJ2-3	CASSLVSSGGFTDTQYF	TGCGCCAGCAGCTTGGTTTCTAGCGGGGGCTTCACAGATACGCAGTATTTT